Here is one TCR beta chain with its context. Germline loops: CDR1 LNHDA, CDR2 SQIVND (reference sequence). This CDR3 has 16 amino acids. J gave up 4 bases and V 5 bases, and 14 bases lay outside the gene matches. The sample belongs to a study of blood T cell repertoires in COVID-19. The overall study: Donors in the United States, Italy and Spain gave samples during acute or convalescent COVID-19. T cells, B-cell-depleted T cells, or PBMCs supplied cDNA or gDNA.

Measured with immunoSEQ multiplex PCR; TCRdb has only the in-frame clones, and not every one. The sample carries roughly 250,000 clones, roughly 88% recorded once. The source is a human donor with COVID-19, enrolled during active disease. The donor label of this sample is uncertain. The specimen sequenced was peripheral blood. The chain has TRBV19 and TRBJ2-7, with TRBD2 identical over 7 bases. The CDR3 protein is CASSDRAGGRFYEQYF. CDR3 nucleotides: TGTGCCAGTAGTGACCGAGCGGGCGGGAGATTTTACGAGCAGTACTTC. The complete variable domain, with remaining parts taken from reference TRBV19 and TRBJ2-7, reads DGGITQSPKYLFRKEGQNVTLSCEQNLNHDAMYWYRQDPGQGLRLIYYSQIVNDFQKGDIAEGYSVSREKKESFPLTVTSAQKNPTAFYLCASSDRAGGRFYEQYFGPGTRLTVT.